The entry that follows covers one T cell receptor (beta chain) sequence. Its antigen is currently unknown. CDR3 length: 12 amino acids. Deletions cut 3 bases from V and 5 bases from J, with 8 bases between. Germline V gene sequence: CDR1 DFQATT, CDR2 SNEGSKA (reference sequence). Using immunoSEQ multiplex PCR, the repertoire was profiled, and TCRdb retains in-frame clones only, with some absent. The sample holds roughly 120,000 clones, around 93% seen once. This specimen comes from a study of T cell responses to AZD1222 COVID-19 vaccine. Combined were second doses at about 4 or about 12 weeks. Overall study results and limits: Vaccine-associated CD4 TCRs spanned spike, dominant at 160-218 and 743-854. Spike-specific TCR breadth and depth both grew after two AZD1222 doses. It should be noted that donors were predominantly white British and more often female, and clonal diversity was possibly underestimated.

Source: peripheral blood, taken 28 days after the second AZD1222 dose. The TCR originated in an adult who received the AZD1222 COVID-19 vaccine. This chain uses TRBV20-1 with TRBJ1-5, with D unresolved. CDR3 coding DNA: TGCAGTGCTAGTGAGCGGTATCAGCCCCAGCATTTT. Translating it yields CSASERYQPQHF.